The clone carrying this T cell receptor (beta chain) occurred many times. Its cognate antigen is unknown. The CDR3 end is not reached by the read, which stops 3 residues before it; the germline J gene fills it in. These data originate in a study of T cell clonality in common variable immunodeficiency. Study outcomes and limitations: Compared with healthy controls, CVID subjects showed increased TCRbeta clonality, mostly in about a third. What drives increased CVID clonality needs T cell subpopulation sequencing. Fewer deletions and N-nucleotide insertions were reportedly seen in common variable immunodeficiency TCR beta sequences.

TCRdb's table, derived via immunoSEQ multiplex PCR, lists solely in-frame clones and lacks some. The sample lists about 47,000 clones, none appearing once, the ten largest making up 5% to 6.5%. The germline V gene encodes CDR1 SGHDT and CDR2 YYEEEE. The CDR3 is made up of 14 amino acids. V lost 2 bases, J lost 6 bases, and 5 bases stayed unmatched. Sequenced material: peripheral blood mononuclear cells. V is TRBV5-6 and J is TRBJ1-2; 9 nucleotides agree with TRBD1. The sequence was collected from a person between 18 and 70 years old in good health. The DNA read from the CDR3 is TGTGCCAGCAGCTTTCGGGACAGGGCGAATGGC. Amino acid sequence: CASSFRDRANG. The entire CDR3 protein is CASSFRDRANGYTF.